This T cell receptor (beta chain) comes out of a study of T-cell memory formation after mild COVID-19. About the study: Clusters of TCRs were largely donor specific.

The CDR3 covers 13 residues. V was cut by 2 bases and J by 4 bases, with 8 bases left in between. The germline V gene has CDR1 SEHNR and CDR2 FQNEAQ (reference sequence). About this clonotype: The antigen is not known.

General study results and limits: A balance of CD4 and CD8 characterized clones contracting day 15 to 85, whereas later expanders leaned CD4+. CD4+ contracting clones were found mainly in CM and EM, and CD8+ ones in EMRA.

TCRdb re-called the 5' RACE reads with MiXCR, one entry per CDR3 protein. The profile shows some 250,000 distinct CDR3 sequences, over 15% of them singletons. Specimen: PBMCs or a T cell subset sorted from them (not recorded which). This sequence joins TRBV7-9 and TRBJ1-1; D gene ambiguous. The source is a man in his late teens or twenties who had mild COVID-19 (a few samples of this study predate the infection). Cell type and time point are not known. The CDR3 reads CASSLQVGTEAFF. CDR3 nucleotide sequence: TGTGCCAGCAGCTTACAGGTTGGCACTGAAGCTTTCTTT.